The T cell receptor beta chain under discussion was sequenced for a study of blood T cells in healthy people across ages. This CDR3 is 14 amino acids long. Germline V gene sequence: CDR1 SGHVS, CDR2 FQNEAQ. The V and J ends lost 5 bases and 9 bases respectively, with 14 bases between them. The authors ran a second PCR of roughly 6 to 12 cycles using a sample-barcoded 5' primer and a J-beta primer mix. A single record per CDR3 protein comes from TCRdb applying MiXCR to the 5' RACE reads. In the table there are about 800,000 distinct CDR3 sequences, 20% to 30% of which are singletons. This same sample was also part of a study on T cells of mothers and their children.

This chain links TRBV7-8 with TRBJ1-6; a weak D match, TRBD1 (6 bases). This sequence originates from a boy aged 5-17 years in good health. Material: blood. Here the CDR3 reads CASSPYRAGSPLHF. As DNA, the CDR3 is TGTGCCAGCAGCCCCTACAGGGCCGGTTCACCCCTCCACTTT.